One sample yielded the 26 T cell receptor beta chains listed below, sequenced in a study of blood T cell repertoires in COVID-19. Profiled with immunoSEQ multiplex PCR; TCRdb holds only in-frame clones, not every one. The sample lists 100,000 to 150,000 clones; over 75% were seen once. The sequenced material came from peripheral blood. These receptors all stem from a man between 35 and 55 years old with active or convalescent COVID-19.

This chain connects TRBV28 to TRBJ1-5; 8 bases map to TRBD1. CDR3 length: 16 amino acids. Per germline, CDR1 MDHEN and CDR2 SYDVKM. Germline trimming cut 5 bases from V and 2 bases from J; bases unmatched to any gene: 8. The CDR3 nucleotides read TGTGCCAGCAGTCCCAGGACAGGGTTGGGCAATCAGCCCCAGCATTTT. Its translation: CASSPRTGLGNQPQHF.

The genes are TRBV7-9 and TRBJ1-6; 7 bases map to TRBD1. J lost 4 bases, V lost 5 bases, and 5 bases had no gene match. The germline CDR1 and CDR2 sequences are SEHNR and FQNEAQ (reference sequence). CDR3 size: 15 residues. CDR3 coding DNA: TGTGCCAGCAGCCCGTGGGACAGTTATAATTCACCCCTCCACTTT. It is translated as CASSPWDSYNSPLHF.

The chain has TRBV18 and TRBJ1-5, with D possibly matching TRBD1 (5 bases). The CDR3 is made up of 14 amino acids. V lost 4 bases to trimming and J lost 4 bases, with 11 bases between them. Germline-derived CDR1 and CDR2 are KGHSH and LQKENI. CDR3 DNA sequence: TGTGCCAGCTCACAAGGTCAGGGTAATCAGCCCCAGCATTTT. As protein: CASSQGQGNQPQHF.

V usage is TRBV2 and J usage is TRBJ2-4; the D gene is possibly TRBD2 (5 bases). Germline CDR1 SNHLY, CDR2 FYNNEI. Deletions cut 3 bases from V and 6 bases from J, with 12 bases between. There are 14 residues in the CDR3. In nucleotides, the CDR3 is TGTGCCAGCAGTGAGGAGACGGGGAGAAACATTCAGTACTTC. Translated: CASSEETGRNIQYF.

The chain combines TRBV12-3 or TRBV12-4 with TRBJ2-4, with 8 bases lining up with TRBD1. CDR3 length: 13 amino acids. The ends lost 8 bases at V and 3 bases at J; junction bases unmatched: 3. This chain's CDR3 is CASSTGDKNIQYF. The CDR3 bases are TGTGCCAGCTCGACAGGGGACAAAAACATTCAGTACTTC.

The CDR3 loop is CASSTGTGGNTIYF. CDR3 DNA sequence: TGTGCCAGTAGTACTGGGACAGGGGGAAACACCATATATTTT. The V call is TRBV19, the J call TRBJ1-3, with TRBD1 matching over 9 bases. V dropped 4 bases and J dropped 4; count of bases not matched to a gene: 2. CDR3 length: 14 residues. Germline V gene data show CDR1 as LNHDA and CDR2 as SQIVND (reference sequence).

The chain combines TRBV6-2 or TRBV6-3 with TRBJ1-1; D not resolved. CDR1 MNHEY and CDR2 SVGEGT come from the germline V gene. This CDR3 is built from 16 residues. The ends were cut back, 0 bases at V and 0 bases at J, with 11 bases in the middle. CDR3 nucleotide sequence: TGTGCCAGCAGTTACTCCGGCGGATCTATGAACACTGAAGCTTTCTTT. Translation: CASSYSGGSMNTEAFF.

The chain couples TRBV9 to TRBJ2-2; 8 bases agree with TRBD2. Trimming at V came to 0 bases and at J to 2 bases, leaving 3 bases not matched to a gene. The CDR3 runs 16 residues. CDR1 and CDR2 (germline): SGDLS, YYNGEE. CDR3 coding DNA: TGTGCCAGCAGCGTAGTGGCGGGGGGAAACACCGGGGAGCTGTTTTTT. This translates into CASSVVAGGNTGELFF. Full variable domain (outside the CDR3, taken from reference TRBV9 and TRBJ2-2): DSGVTQTPKHLITATGQRVTLRCSPRSGDLSVYWYQQSLDQGLQFLIQYYNGEERAKGNILERFSAQQFPDLHSELNLSSLELGDSALYFCASSVVAGGNTGELFFGEGSRLTVL.

The rearrangement links TRBV5-1 to TRBJ1-3, with TRBD1 matching over 9 bases. V was clipped by 2 bases and J by 4 bases; unmatched bases: 4. Looked up from germline, CDR1 is SGHRS and CDR2 is YFSETQ. The CDR3 is made up of 15 amino acids. CDR3 sequence reads: CASSFGQGPGNTIYF. The CDR3 DNA reads as TGCGCCAGCAGCTTTGGACAGGGGCCAGGAAACACCATATATTTT.

The V and J genes are TRBV7-6 and TRBJ2-3, with a tentative D call TRBD1 (6 bases). The V end lost 4 bases, the J end lost 4 bases, and 18 bases lay between the germline ends. This CDR3 has 16 amino acids. Per germline, CDR1 SGHVS and CDR2 FNYEAQ. As DNA, the CDR3 is TGTGCCAGCAGCTCCCGGTGGCAGGGGTTTTCAGATACGCAGTATTTT. This gives the protein CASSSRWQGFSDTQYF.

This chain links TRBV6-5 with TRBJ1-4; D ambiguous. Germline V gives CDR1 MNHEY, CDR2 SVGAGI. This CDR3 is built from 14 residues. V lost 8 bases, J lost 3 bases, and 13 bases lay in between. The CDR3 DNA is TGTGCCAGCCTTGAGGTCCCGGCTAATGAAAAACTGTTTTTT. This translates into CASLEVPANEKLFF.

The chain combines TRBV6-5 with TRBJ1-1; D gene uncertain. Germline CDR1 reads MNHEY; CDR2 reads SVGAGI. The germline V and J ends were trimmed by 6 bases and 1 base, with 9 bases remaining between them. The CDR3 is 13 residues long. In DNA, the CDR3 is TGTGCCAGCAGGGGCGGGAGGAACACTGAAGCTTTCTTT. Residues: CASRGGRNTEAFF.

The V and J genes are TRBV15 and TRBJ2-1; 9 nucleotides match TRBD1. After removal of 5 bases from V and 4 bases from J, the junction contained 6 bases not matched to a gene. This CDR3 is built from 15 residues. The germline V gene has CDR1 LNHNV and CDR2 YYDKDF (reference sequence). The CDR3 sequence: CATSPDRGYYNEQFF. In nucleotides, the CDR3 is TGTGCCACCAGCCCAGACAGGGGGTATTACAATGAGCAGTTCTTC. Full variable domain (remainder filled in from reference TRBV15 and TRBJ2-1): DAMVIQNPRYQVTQFGKPVTLSCSQTLNHNVMYWYQQKSSQAPKLLFHYYDKDFNNEADTPDNFQSRRPNTSFCFLDIRSPGLGDTAMYLCATSPDRGYYNEQFFGPGTRLTVL.

The chain recombines TRBV29-1 with TRBJ2-1; D is perhaps TRBD2 (6 bases). The length of the CDR3 is 13 residues. Germline V CDR1 and CDR2: SQVTM, ANQGSEA. V was cut by 1 base and J by 8 bases, with 12 bases left in between. CDR3: CSVEVGGDYEQFF. The CDR3 DNA sequence: TGCAGCGTTGAAGTCGGTGGGGACTATGAGCAGTTCTTC.

The chain employs TRBV28 and TRBJ2-5, with D perhaps matching TRBD1 (6 bases). V lost 6 bases and J 2 bases, leaving 16 bases between the germline ends. This CDR3 is 15 amino acids long. The germline CDR1 and CDR2 sequences are MDHEN and SYDVKM. The CDR3 DNA follows: TGTGCCAGCAGATCGCCACAGGGATCTCAAGAGACCCAGTACTTC. Residues: CASRSPQGSQETQYF. The full variable domain, its missing parts supplied by reference TRBV28 and TRBJ2-5, is DVKVTQSSRYLVKRTGEKVFLECVQDMDHENMFWYRQDPGLGLRLIYFSYDVKMKEKGDIPEGYSVSREKKERFSLILESASTNQTSMYLCASRSPQGSQETQYFGPGTRLLVL.

This clone was found a few times. The genes are TRBV2 and TRBJ1-6; TRBD1 matches at 9 bases. The J segment lost 6 bases and the V segment lost 6 bases, leaving 9 bases of the junction unmatched. Germline V lookup: CDR1 SNHLY, CDR2 FYNNEI. There are 16 residues in the CDR3. The CDR3 DNA is TGTGCCAGCAGGGGGGCCGGGACAGGGACTAATTCACCCCTCCACTTT. Its protein is CASRGAGTGTNSPLHF.

The chain employs TRBV4-3 and TRBJ1-2, with 7 bases lining up with TRBD1. V lost 0 bases, J lost 8 bases, and 6 bases stayed unmatched. This CDR3 is 14 amino acids long. Germline lookup yields CDR1 LGHNA and CDR2 YSLEER. CDR3: CASSQDGTVRGYTF. CDR3 DNA: TGCGCCAGCAGCCAAGATGGGACAGTCAGGGGCTACACCTTC.

This clone showed up just a few times. J is TRBJ2-7 and V is TRBV2, with 7 bases fitting TRBD1. V gave up 6 bases and J gave up 2 bases; unmatched junction bases: 10. There are 15 residues in the CDR3. Germline CDR1 and CDR2: SNHLY and FYNNEI. CDR3 in amino acids: CASRTGNDPPYEQYF. The CDR3 DNA follows: TGTGCCAGCAGGACAGGGAACGACCCCCCCTACGAGCAGTACTTC.

This rearrangement joins TRBV25-1 to TRBJ2-5, with D possibly being TRBD2 (6 bases). V lost 7 bases to trimming and J lost 4 bases, with 13 bases between them. Germline loops: CDR1 MGHDK, CDR2 SYGVNS. The CDR3 contains 13 residues. Written as DNA, the CDR3 is TGTGCCAGCACTCCCGGGGGTGGAGAGACCCAGTACTTC. Residues: CASTPGGGETQYF. Full variable domain (remainder filled in from reference TRBV25-1 and TRBJ2-5): EADIYQTPRYLVIGTGKKITLECSQTMGHDKMYWYQQDPGMELHLIHYSYGVNSTEKGDLSSESTVSRIRTEHFPLTLESARPSHTSQYLCASTPGGGETQYFGPGTRLLVL.

The rearrangement joins TRBV5-1 to TRBJ1-1, with D perhaps matching TRBD1 (6 bases). CDR3 length: 14 amino acids. The V gene lost 1 base and the J gene lost 0 bases, with 7 bases spanning the gap. The germline V gene encodes CDR1 SGHRS and CDR2 YFSETQ. The CDR3 sequence: CASSLTGMNTEAFF. The CDR3 nucleotides read TGCGCCAGCAGCTTGACAGGGATGAACACTGAAGCTTTCTTT.

This rearrangement joins TRBV4-1 to TRBJ2-4; tentatively, D is TRBD1 (6 bases). The V end lost 1 base, the J end lost 6 bases, and 16 bases lay between the germline ends. From germline, CDR1 is MGHRA and CDR2 YSYEKL. This CDR3 contains 16 residues. CDR3 in amino acids: CASSQAQTGPANIQYF. CDR3 sequence (DNA): TGCGCCAGCAGCCAAGCCCAAACAGGGCCCGCAAACATTCAGTACTTC.

The chain recombines TRBV12-3 or TRBV12-4 with TRBJ2-3; the D is unclear. The CDR3 consists of 11 residues. V gave up 4 bases and J gave up 3 bases, with 2 bases separating them. CDR3 DNA sequence: TGTGCCAGCAGTTCGACAGATACGCAGTATTTT. Its protein product is CASSSTDTQYF.

The V gene is TRBV27, the J gene TRBJ2-7, with 11 positions matching TRBD1. This CDR3 region has 15 residues. Germline V lookup: CDR1 MNHEY, CDR2 SMNVEV (reference sequence). The J segment lost 4 bases and the V segment lost 2 bases, leaving 4 bases of the junction unmatched. Here the CDR3 reads CASSLVGQGAYEQYF. The CDR3 DNA is TGTGCCAGCAGTTTAGTCGGACAGGGGGCTTACGAGCAGTACTTC.

This sequence joins TRBV11-2 and TRBJ2-3; TRBD2 aligns across 7 bases. From germline, CDR1 is SGHAT and CDR2 FQNNGV. J was trimmed by 5 bases and V by 5 bases; bases with no gene match: 13. This CDR3 has 16 residues. The CDR3 DNA sequence: TGTGCCAGCAGCCCTCGGGTCGGGGGGAAAGTAGATACGCAGTATTTT. Protein sequence: CASSPRVGGKVDTQYF.

This clone was counted between two and nine times. The J gene is TRBJ2-3, the V gene TRBV6-5, with D uncertain. The germline V and J ends were trimmed by 8 bases and 1 base, with 13 bases remaining between them. Looked up from germline, CDR1 is MNHEY and CDR2 is SVGAGI. The length of the CDR3 is 14 residues. CDR3 residues: CASRAQVGTDTQYF. The DNA for the CDR3 is TGTGCCAGCCGAGCTCAGGTTGGCACAGATACGCAGTATTTT.

The chain joins TRBV24-1 to TRBJ1-2; D gene uncertain. V lost 3 bases, J lost 8 bases, and 9 bases lay in between. The CDR3 totals 12 residues. Germline V gene data show CDR1 as KGHDR and CDR2 as SFDVKD. The CDR3 region is CATSDAAGGYTF. Written as DNA, the CDR3 is TGTGCCACCAGTGATGCAGCCGGGGGCTACACCTTC.